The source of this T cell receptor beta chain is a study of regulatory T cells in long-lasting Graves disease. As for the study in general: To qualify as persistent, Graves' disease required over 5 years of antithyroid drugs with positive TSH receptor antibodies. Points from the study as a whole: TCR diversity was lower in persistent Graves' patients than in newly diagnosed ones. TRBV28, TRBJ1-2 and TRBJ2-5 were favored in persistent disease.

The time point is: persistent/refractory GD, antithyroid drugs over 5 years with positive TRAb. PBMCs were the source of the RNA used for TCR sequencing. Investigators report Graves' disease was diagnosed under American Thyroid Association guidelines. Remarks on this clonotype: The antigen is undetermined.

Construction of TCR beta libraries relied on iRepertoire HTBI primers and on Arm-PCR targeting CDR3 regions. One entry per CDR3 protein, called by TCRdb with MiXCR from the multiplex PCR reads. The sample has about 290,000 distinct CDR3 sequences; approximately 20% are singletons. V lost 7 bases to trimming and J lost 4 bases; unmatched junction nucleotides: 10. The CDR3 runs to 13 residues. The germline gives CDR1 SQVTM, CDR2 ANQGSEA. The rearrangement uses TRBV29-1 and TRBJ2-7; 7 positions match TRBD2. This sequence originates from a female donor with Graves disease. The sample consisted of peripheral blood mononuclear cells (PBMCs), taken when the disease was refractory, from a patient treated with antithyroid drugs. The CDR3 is CSATGDYTYEQYF. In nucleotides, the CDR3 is TGCAGCGCCACGGGGGACTACACTTACGAGCAGTACTTC.